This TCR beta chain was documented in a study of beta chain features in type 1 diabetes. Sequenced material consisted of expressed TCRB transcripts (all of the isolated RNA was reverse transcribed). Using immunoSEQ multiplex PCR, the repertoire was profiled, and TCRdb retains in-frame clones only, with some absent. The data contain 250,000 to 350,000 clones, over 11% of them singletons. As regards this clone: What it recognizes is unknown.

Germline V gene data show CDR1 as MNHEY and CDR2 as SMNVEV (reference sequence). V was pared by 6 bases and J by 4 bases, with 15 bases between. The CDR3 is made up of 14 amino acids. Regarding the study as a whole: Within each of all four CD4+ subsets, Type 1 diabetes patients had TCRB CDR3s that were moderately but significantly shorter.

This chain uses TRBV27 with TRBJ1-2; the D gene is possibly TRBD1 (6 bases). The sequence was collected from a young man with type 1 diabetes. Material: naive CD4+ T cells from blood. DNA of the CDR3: TGTGCCAGCAGCAATCTTCCGGACAGCTATGGCTACACCTTC. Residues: CASSNLPDSYGYTF.